The 9 T cell receptor beta chains in this list originate from one sample, sequenced in a study of blood T cell repertoires in COVID-19 (dated by TCRdb to 2018 to 2020). The method was the immunoSEQ multiplex PCR assay. TCRdb retrieved this table from immuneACCESS and kept in-frame rearrangements only. Not all clones are present; in checked studies, unresolved V genes account for under half, and no reason is known for the remainder. The sample data list about 140,000 clones, and roughly 88% of these were observed just once. In total, the top ten clones hold 1.8% of the sample. The sequencing input was peripheral blood. These receptor sequences come from a man between 65 and 79 years old with acute or convalescent COVID-19.

This clone was detected only once. The rearrangement uses TRBV7-9 and TRBJ2-5; 8 bases are a match to TRBD2. CDR1 and CDR2 (germline): SEHNR, FQNEAQ (reference sequence). V was pared by 5 bases and J by 5 bases, with 7 bases of the junction left unmatched. The CDR3 contains 14 residues. For the CDR3, the DNA is TGTGCCAGCAGCCGGACTAGCCTCCGGGAGACCCAGTACTTC. Its protein product is CASSRTSLRETQYF.

This chain connects TRBV7-9 to TRBJ2-7; 7 nucleotides agree with TRBD2. Germline CDR1 reads SEHNR; CDR2 reads FQNEAQ (reference sequence). There are 14 residues in the CDR3. Trimming cost V 5 bases and J 3 bases; bases outside gene matches: 7. CDR3 sequence: CASSRGDYIYEQYF. The CDR3 DNA follows: TGTGCCAGCAGCCGGGGGGACTACATCTACGAGCAGTACTTC.

The rearrangement uses TRBV5-1 and TRBJ2-6; maybe TRBD1 (5 bases). Between the trimmed V and J ends, which lost 4 bases and 2 bases, there was a span of 13 bases. Germline CDR1 and CDR2: SGHRS and YFSETQ. The length of the CDR3 is 16 residues. The CDR3 reads CASSPDRRAGANVLTF. The CDR3 DNA is TGCGCCAGCAGCCCCGACAGAAGGGCTGGGGCCAACGTCCTGACTTTC.

Here the CDR3 reads CASSEIGLAGSNEQFF. CDR3 nucleotide sequence: TGTGCCAGCAGTGAGATCGGTCTAGCGGGGTCAAATGAGCAGTTCTTC. The chain uses TRBV6-1 and TRBJ2-1, with 9 bases aligning to TRBD2. The CDR3 length is 16 residues. Unmatched junction bases numbered 10, after V lost 3 bases and J lost 7 bases. Germline CDR1 reads MNHNS; CDR2 reads SASEGT.

A single count supports this clone. The V and J genes are TRBV27 and TRBJ2-2, with 9 bases identical to TRBD1. Germline V gene data show CDR1 as MNHEY and CDR2 as SMNVEV (reference sequence). This CDR3 region has 17 residues. V shed 6 bases and J 1 base; nucleotides not matched to a gene: 9. CDR3 in amino acids: CASRLGQGIKNTGELFF. In DNA, the CDR3 is TGTGCCAGCAGACTCGGACAGGGGATTAAGAACACCGGGGAGCTGTTTTTT.

The chain uses TRBV7-2 and TRBJ2-5; 7 bases match TRBD1. The junction had 1 base not matched to a gene; V was cut back by 2 bases and J by 4 bases. Germline CDR1 SGHTA, CDR2 FQGNSA. The CDR3 spans 13 residues. The CDR3 reads CASSLRQGETQYF. The CDR3 region has the DNA TGTGCCAGCAGCTTAAGACAGGGAGAGACCCAGTACTTC. The variable domain in full, with the rest retrieved from reference TRBV7-2 and TRBJ2-5, is GAGVSQSPSNKVTEKGKDVELRCDPISGHTALYWYRQSLGQGLEFLIYFQGNSAPDKSGLPSDRFSAERTGGSVSTLTIQRTQQEDSAVYLCASSLRQGETQYFGPGTRLLVL.

The V call is TRBV5-1, the J call TRBJ1-4; 9 positions match TRBD1. Unmatched junction bases numbered 14, after V lost 5 bases and J lost 3 bases. This CDR3 has 18 amino acids. CDR1 and CDR2 (germline): SGHRS, YFSETQ. The chain's CDR3 is CASRQGQGSRGANEKLFF. CDR3 in DNA: TGCGCCAGCAGACAAGGACAGGGGAGCAGAGGAGCTAATGAAAAACTGTTTTTT.

The V call is TRBV13, the J call TRBJ2-2; D unresolved. From germline, CDR1 is PRHDT and CDR2 FYEKMQ (reference sequence). V lost 5 bases to trimming and J lost 4 bases, with 5 bases between them. This CDR3 contains 12 residues. CDR3 coding DNA: TGTGCCAGCAGCCCCGGCACCGGGGAGCTGTTTTTT. This sequence encodes CASSPGTGELFF.

This clone showed up just once. The V and J genes are TRBV3-1 (or the pseudogene TRBV3-2) and TRBJ2-3; D gene unclear. Germline lookup yields CDR1 LGHDT and CDR2 YNNKEL (reference sequence). The ends were cut back, 0 bases at V and 0 bases at J, with 7 bases in the middle. The CDR3 extends over 15 amino acids. CDR3 loop: CASSQDHRSTDTQYF. DNA for the CDR3: TGTGCCAGCAGCCAAGATCACAGAAGCACAGATACGCAGTATTTT.